Below, 32 T cell receptor beta chains from the same sample are listed, as sequenced in a study of shared clonotypes between healthy human individuals. TCRdb's table, derived via immunoSEQ multiplex PCR, lists solely in-frame clones and lacks some. The sample holds about 480,000 clones, 75% to 85% seen once. Specimen: PBMCs. These receptor sequences come from a woman aged 40-49 years in good health. Some clones in this sample may be carry-over from other donors' samples.

The chain employs TRBV11-2 and TRBJ2-1; 13 bases fit TRBD2. CDR1 is SGHAT and CDR2 is FQNNGV in the germline V gene. V lost 4 bases and J lost 0; bases outside the gene matches: 6. This CDR3 has 18 residues. The CDR3 DNA reads TGTGCCAGCAGCTCCACTAGCGGGAGGGGGGGCTCCTACAATGAGCAGTTCTTC. The encoded protein is CASSSTSGRGGSYNEQFF.

This chain connects TRBV7-8 to TRBJ1-5, with a tentative D call TRBD1 (5 bases). Deletions cut 1 base from V and 7 bases from J, with 17 bases between. The CDR3 is made up of 16 amino acids. Germline V lookup: CDR1 SGHVS, CDR2 FQNEAQ. The CDR3 nucleotides are TGTGCCAGCAGCTTAGGCTGGCAGGGTTCGGGACAGCCCCAGCATTTT. Translating it yields CASSLGWQGSGQPQHF.

This chain uses TRBV30 with TRBJ1-5; no reliable D call. The CDR3 extends over 14 amino acids. The V gene lost 7 bases and the J gene lost 4 bases, with 17 bases spanning the gap. Germline V gene sequence: CDR1 GTSNPN, CDR2 SVGIG (reference sequence). CDR3 DNA sequence: TGTGCCTACAGTTCCAGCACCCGAAATCAGCCCCAGCATTTT. Protein: CAYSSSTRNQPQHF.

The chain is built from TRBV29-1 and TRBJ1-2; no reliable D call. Trimming took 6 bases from V and 7 from J, leaving 12 bases between them. CDR1 and CDR2 from the germline V gene are SQVTM and ANQGSEA. The CDR3 contains 11 residues. CDR3 sequence (DNA): TGCAGCGTGAGGGAGGAGGGTGGCTACACCTTC. Translated: CSVREEGGYTF. Full variable domain (remainder filled in from reference TRBV29-1 and TRBJ1-2): SAVISQKPSRDICQRGTSLTIQCQVDSQVTMMFWYRQQPGQSLTLIATANQGSEATYESGFVIDKFPISRPNLTFSTLTVSNMSPEDSSIYLCSVREEGGYTFGSGTRLTVV.

In its sample, this clone was seen many times. The CDR3 region has the DNA TGTGCCAGCAGCGCTAGGACCGGGGATACGCAGTATTTT. Amino acids: CASSARTGDTQYF. The rearrangement uses TRBV9 and TRBJ2-3; D gene unclear. The CDR3 covers 13 residues. CDR1 and CDR2 from the germline V gene are SGDLS and YYNGEE. Trimming pared 3 bases from V and 6 bases from J, leaving 11 bases between.

The chain employs TRBV5-6 and TRBJ1-2, with no clear D. V dropped 1 base and J dropped 4 bases, with 11 bases sitting between them. This CDR3 has 14 residues. In germline, CDR1 is SGHDT, CDR2 YYEEEE. The CDR3 nucleotides read TGTGCCAGCAGCTTGCTTATTTCGGGCTATGGCTACACCTTC. This encodes CASSLLISGYGYTF. Full variable domain (remainder filled in from reference TRBV5-6 and TRBJ1-2): DAGVTQSPTHLIKTRGQQVTLRCSPKSGHDTVSWYQQALGQGPQFIFQYYEEEERQRGNFPDRFSGHQFPNYSSELNVNALLLGDSALYLCASSLLISGYGYTFGSGTRLTVV.

The V and J genes are TRBV7-3 and TRBJ2-5, with 7 positions matching TRBD2. Trimming removed 4 bases from V and 3 bases from J; junction bases left unmatched: 2. There are 13 residues in the CDR3. Germline-derived CDR1 and CDR2 are SGHTA and FQGTGA. The CDR3 DNA sequence: TGTGCCAGCAGCTGGACTAGGGAAGAGACCCAGTACTTC. This encodes CASSWTREETQYF.

The chain employs TRBV4-1 and TRBJ2-2; 7 nucleotides agree with TRBD2. Germline-derived CDR1 and CDR2 are MGHRA and YSYEKL. With V trimmed by 3 bases and J by 0 bases, 7 bases remained unmatched. The CDR3 is 17 residues long. CDR3: CASSQGLAGANTGELFF. In DNA form, the CDR3 reads TGCGCCAGCAGCCAGGGGCTGGCGGGAGCGAACACCGGGGAGCTGTTTTTT.

The chain is built from TRBV28 and TRBJ1-1; tentatively, D is TRBD1 (5 bases). The CDR3 has 17 amino acids. Germline CDR1 is MDHEN and CDR2 is SYDVKM. V lost 1 base, J lost 0 bases, and 15 bases lay in between. This chain's CDR3 is CASSLLGTGRMNTEAFF. For the CDR3, the DNA is TGTGCCAGCAGTTTATTGGGAACAGGTAGGATGAACACTGAAGCTTTCTTT.

The chain uses TRBV6-4 and TRBJ2-2; the D gene is possibly TRBD2 (5 bases). This CDR3 comprises 15 residues. Germline V gene data show CDR1 as MRHNA and CDR2 as SNTAGT. Trimming left V 3 bases short and J 6 bases short, with 14 bases between. CDR3 DNA: TGTGCCAGCAGTGAGCGGGCGAACCACCCCGGGGAGCTGTTTTTT. This translates into CASSERANHPGELFF.

This chain uses TRBV29-1 with TRBJ1-2, with TRBD1 matching 12 bases. The CDR3 has 21 amino acids. Germline-derived CDR1 and CDR2 are SQVTM and ANQGSEA. Trimming at V came to 0 bases and at J to 0 bases, leaving 17 bases not matched to a gene. CDR3 DNA sequence: TGCAGCGTTGAAGATCTGTTGGGTACCGGGACAGGGGGCCCTACTAACTATGGCTACACCTTC. Encoded protein: CSVEDLLGTGTGGPTNYGYTF.

The chain links TRBV4-3 to TRBJ2-5; D is unresolved. Trimming shortened V by 0 bases and J by 5 bases, and 13 bases separated the two germline ends. This CDR3 region has 15 residues. Germline V gene sequence: CDR1 LGHNA, CDR2 YSLEER. The CDR3 loop reads CASSQDTVRTETQYF. CDR3 DNA: TGCGCCAGCAGCCAAGATACGGTGAGAACGGAGACCCAGTACTTC.

As to this clone: The same CDR3 is also encoded by other DNA sequences in this sample. The chain carries TRBV5-1 and TRBJ2-3; TRBD2 aligns across 16 bases. The junction had 2 bases not matched to a gene; V was cut back by 3 bases and J by 4 bases. Germline CDR1 and CDR2: SGHRS and YFSETQ. This CDR3 is 16 amino acids long. DNA for the CDR3: TGCGCCAGCAGCTCCGGGACTAGCGGGAGGGCAGATACGCAGTATTTT. The encoded protein is CASSSGTSGRADTQYF.

This clone showed up just once. The chain couples TRBV25-1 to TRBJ2-5, with TRBD1 matching over 9 bases. The DNA end is more similar to TRBJ2-7, so the J call may be wrong. The germline gives CDR1 MGHDK, CDR2 SYGVNS. The CDR3 has 14 amino acids. CDR3 sequence: CASSTRQGVYEQYF. CDR3 nucleotide sequence: TGTGCCAGCAGCACCCGACAGGGGGTCTACGAGCAGTACTTC.

This chain joins TRBV19 and TRBJ2-5; D is ambiguous. The CDR3 consists of 15 residues. Germline V gene data show CDR1 as LNHDA and CDR2 as SQIVND (reference sequence). V lost 2 bases, J lost 1 base, and 11 bases lay in between. As DNA, the CDR3 is TGTGCCAGTAGTATATTCCGCGGACCCCAAGAGACCCAGTACTTC. Its protein is CASSIFRGPQETQYF.

The table lists this clone with a count of one. The J gene is TRBJ2-1, the V gene TRBV28; D may match TRBD1 or TRBD2 (6 bases each). Germline-derived CDR1 and CDR2 are MDHEN and SYDVKM. Trimming shortened V by 3 bases and J by 4 bases, and 19 bases separated the two germline ends. CDR3 length: 17 residues. The CDR3 DNA sequence: TGTGCCAGCAGTTTCCCTCTTGGAGGGGGTTTGTACAATGAGCAGTTCTTC. Amino acid sequence: CASSFPLGGGLYNEQFF.

The rearrangement uses TRBV6-5 and TRBJ2-7, with 10 bases aligning to TRBD1. After removal of 6 bases from V and 6 bases from J, the junction contained 5 bases not matched to a gene. The CDR3 has 13 residues. The V gene's germline CDR1 is MNHEY and CDR2 SVGAGI. The CDR3 DNA follows: TGTGCCAGCAGCTATGGACAGGGGGTCGAGCAGTACTTC. Its protein product is CASSYGQGVEQYF.

The J gene is TRBJ2-3, the V gene TRBV19; 9 bases align to TRBD2. Germline CDR1 is LNHDA and CDR2 is SQIVND (reference sequence). The V and J ends lost 10 bases and 2 bases, in that order; junction bases with no gene match: 10. This CDR3 region has 15 residues. CDR3: CATSGTSFSTDTQYF. CDR3 DNA: TGTGCCACATCCGGGACTAGCTTTTCCACAGATACGCAGTATTTT.

This chain connects TRBV27 to TRBJ1-5; tentative D call: TRBD1 (5 bases). CDR3 size: 15 residues. Trimming pared 2 bases from V and 0 bases from J, leaving 8 bases between. Germline values: CDR1 MNHEY, CDR2 SMNVEV (reference sequence). CDR3 sequence: CASSLRGPSNQPQHF. In DNA form, the CDR3 reads TGTGCCAGCAGTTTACGGGGACCTAGCAATCAGCCCCAGCATTTT.

V usage is TRBV2 and J usage is TRBJ2-5; a possible D gene is TRBD2 (5 bases). Germline loops: CDR1 SNHLY, CDR2 FYNNEI. Trimming took 7 bases from V and 0 from J, leaving 12 bases between them. The CDR3 runs to 14 residues. DNA for the CDR3: TGTGCCAGCAAGGCAGAGCGGCACCAAGAGACCCAGTACTTC. Protein: CASKAERHQETQYF.

The rearrangement links TRBV6-1 to TRBJ2-7, with 7 bases aligning to TRBD1. The germline V gene has CDR1 MNHNS and CDR2 SASEGT. This CDR3 is built from 15 residues. Trimming removed 0 bases from V and 2 bases from J; junction bases left unmatched: 4. The CDR3 DNA follows: TGTGCCAGCAGTGAAGCGCTCAGGGGGACCTACGAGCAGTACTTC. Amino acids: CASSEALRGTYEQYF.

The chain recombines TRBV18 with TRBJ2-6; 12 nucleotides agree with TRBD2. The V gene's germline CDR1 is KGHSH and CDR2 LQKENI. The trim removed 1 base at V and 3 bases at J, leaving 4 bases unmatched. This CDR3 is built from 18 residues. CDR3 sequence: CASSPRLAGVIGANVLTF. CDR3 DNA sequence: TGTGCCAGCTCACCACGACTAGCGGGAGTAATTGGGGCCAACGTCCTGACTTTC.

V usage is TRBV2 and J usage is TRBJ2-7, with D unclear. V shed 3 bases and J shed 2 bases, with 8 bases lying between them. Germline V gene sequence: CDR1 SNHLY, CDR2 FYNNEI. The CDR3 has 13 amino acids. DNA for the CDR3: TGTGCCAGCAGTGAGGCCAGCGCCTACGAGCAGTACTTC. Protein: CASSEASAYEQYF.

The chain uses TRBV28 and TRBJ2-5; weak D call: TRBD2 (5 bases). Trimming took 3 bases from V and 3 from J, leaving 11 bases between them. Germline V gene lookup returns CDR1 MDHEN and CDR2 SYDVKM. The CDR3 contains 14 residues. The CDR3 DNA sequence: TGTGCCAGCAGTTTTTGGGCCGGGGAAGAGACCCAGTACTTC. As protein: CASSFWAGEETQYF.

This clone showed up just a few times. The rearrangement joins TRBV7-9 to TRBJ2-3; TRBD2 matches 13 bases. The CDR3 runs 17 residues. Germline V gives CDR1 SEHNR, CDR2 FQNEAQ (reference sequence). Unmatched junction bases numbered 7, after V lost 3 bases and J lost 4 bases. The CDR3 is CASSFGTSGILSDTQYF. CDR3 nucleotide sequence: TGTGCCAGCAGCTTCGGGACTAGCGGGATATTATCAGATACGCAGTATTTT. The full variable domain, with the rest looked up from reference TRBV7-9 and TRBJ2-3, is DTGVSQNPRHKITKRGQNVTFRCDPISEHNRLYWYRQTLGQGPEFLTYFQNEAQLEKSRLLSDRFSAERPKGSFSTLEIQRTEQGDSAMYLCASSFGTSGILSDTQYFGPGTRLTVL.

This clone appeared once. The chain uses TRBV10-3 and TRBJ2-1; D possibly uses TRBD1 or TRBD2 (5 bases each). Germline V gene lookup returns CDR1 ENHRY and CDR2 SYGVKD. Deletions cut 0 bases from V and 5 bases from J, with 17 bases between. This CDR3 is 17 amino acids long. The CDR3, as DNA: TGTGCCATCAGTGAGTCGAGGGGAATAGGGAAAGACAATGAGCAGTTCTTC. Translated: CAISESRGIGKDNEQFF.

The table lists this clone with a few counts. The rearrangement links TRBV6-4 to TRBJ2-1, with 7 bases lining up with TRBD2. Trimming at V came to 7 bases and at J to 8 bases, leaving 14 bases not matched to a gene. Germline V gene sequence: CDR1 MRHNA, CDR2 SNTAGT. The CDR3 consists of 15 residues. The CDR3 loop reads CASTRRAGAGDEQFF. DNA of the CDR3: TGTGCCAGCACTCGACGGGCGGGAGCCGGCGATGAGCAGTTCTTC.

This clone has ten or more counts. The V gene is TRBV7-3, the J gene TRBJ2-7, with a tentative D call TRBD2 (6 bases). V was cut by 3 bases and J by 3 bases, with 9 bases left in between. The CDR3 sequence is 13 residues long. Germline CDR1 SGHTA, CDR2 FQGTGA. The CDR3 spells CASSFTGGYEQYF. The CDR3, as DNA: TGTGCCAGCAGCTTTACCGGGGGCTACGAGCAGTACTTC.

The sample holds a few counts of this clone. The chain is built from TRBV7-2 and TRBJ1-5, with D uncertain. This CDR3 comprises 15 residues. Trimming pared 3 bases from V and 3 bases from J, leaving 12 bases between. The germline CDR1 and CDR2 sequences are SGHTA and FQGNSA. The CDR3 sequence: CASSFTVGNNQPQHF. CDR3 in DNA: TGTGCCAGCAGCTTCACAGTCGGGAACAATCAGCCCCAGCATTTT.

V gene TRBV29-1 combines with J gene TRBJ2-1; tentative D call: TRBD1 (7 bases). The germline CDR1 and CDR2 sequences are SQVTM and ANQGSEA. The V and J ends lost 0 bases and 6 bases respectively, with 15 bases between them. This CDR3 comprises 15 residues. The CDR3 protein is CSVEDVGRGANEQFF. CDR3 bases: TGCAGCGTTGAAGATGTAGGCAGGGGGGCCAATGAGCAGTTCTTC.

The CDR3 coding sequence is TGCGCCAGCAGCCTCCGGGGGGCGGGTAATACAGATACGCAGTATTTT. As protein: CASSLRGAGNTDTQYF. The chain has TRBV5-1 and TRBJ2-3, with D tentatively TRBD2 (7 bases). V lost 4 bases and J lost 3, with 18 bases in between. CDR3 size: 16 residues. The germline V gene has CDR1 SGHRS and CDR2 YFSETQ.

The chain couples TRBV12-5 to TRBJ2-5; no clear D. CDR3 size: 13 residues. Deletions cut 1 base from V and 5 bases from J, with 8 bases between. Germline values: CDR1 LGHNT, CDR2 FRNRAP. CDR3 coding DNA: TGTGCTAGTGGTTTGGGATCCGAGGAGACCCAGTACTTC. Its protein is CASGLGSEETQYF.